This T cell receptor (beta chain) was sequenced for a study of technical replicates of blood from a few donors. The CDR3 totals 15 residues. Trimming removed 3 bases at V and 6 bases at J, with 14 bases between. CDR1 is SEHNR and CDR2 is FQNEAQ in the germline V gene (reference sequence). Data came from immunoSEQ multiplex PCR; TCRdb stores just in-frame clones and leaves some out. The sample carries 85,000 to 100,000 clones, 90% to 96% recorded once. This receptor was obtained from a human donor in good health. The sequenced material came from T cells isolated from PBMCs. The rearrangement uses TRBV7-9 and TRBJ2-2, with a tentative D call TRBD1 (6 bases). The CDR3 DNA sequence: TGTGCCAGCAGCTTTACAGGGATTAGATCCGGGGAGCTGTTTTTT. This encodes CASSFTGIRSGELFF.